The entry below gives a single T cell receptor beta chain sequence along with its context. Its matching antigen is unknown. These data come from a study of T cell repertoires in cytomegalovirus infection. Study-level information: The public TCR beta signatures pointed to both CMV infection and matching HLA type. The study, taken as a whole, reports: Dominating the ex vivo response were HLA-C-restricted CMV-specific TCR beta clonotypes.

TCRdb analysed the reads with MiXCR anew, one entry per CDR3 protein. The data contain fewer than 300,000 distinct CDR3 sequences, about 25% of them singletons. The clonotype originates from a human donor in good health (CMV status not recorded). Some clones in this sample may be carry-over from other donors' samples. Sequencing was carried out using PBMCs.

CDR3 amino acids: CASSSGSAGSYEQYF. The CDR3, as DNA: TGTGCCAGCAGCTCCGGGTCAGCGGGCTCCTACGAGCAGTACTTC. The gene calls are TRBV28 and TRBJ2-7; D perhaps matches TRBD2 (6 bases). Germline V lookup: CDR1 MDHEN, CDR2 SYDVKM. Trimming shortened V by 6 bases and J by 0 bases, and 15 bases separated the two germline ends. This CDR3 is 15 amino acids long.